This T cell receptor beta chain is from a study of CD8 T cells in ankylosing spondylitis. Notes on the study in general: Disease-linked clones, CD8+, were relatively rare in peripheral blood. Seemingly distinctive of ankylosing spondylitis blood was a TCR beta motif formed by eight highly homologous variants.

The V gene end was trimmed by 7 bases and the J gene end by 4 bases; junction bases not matched to a gene: 7. Per germline, CDR1 SQVTM and CDR2 ANQGSEA. The CDR3 is 13 residues long. This clonotype was detected a few times. Antigen: not known. TCRdb recomputed calls from the 5' RACE reads with MiXCR, one row per CDR3 protein. The sample shows a few hundred thousand distinct CDR3 sequences, 15% to 20% of them seen only once. The sequencing sample was made of blood, either unsorted or a sorted T cell fraction (not recorded which). The TCR originated in a male donor with ankylosing spondylitis or in good health (not recorded which). The genes are TRBV29-1 and TRBJ1-3; TRBD1 agrees at 7 bases. The CDR3 region has the DNA TGCAGCGCCGTGACAGGGTACGGAAACACCATATATTTT. It specifies CSAVTGYGNTIYF.